These T cell receptor beta chains were read from a single sample in a study of blood T cell repertoires in COVID-19. Some clones are missing from TCRdb's copy, which holds only in-frame ones; the method was immunoSEQ multiplex PCR. The data contain roughly 41,000 clones, less than 90% of them singletons. The specimen was peripheral blood. Source of these receptors: a man aged 60 to 75 with COVID-19, enrolled during active disease. Each CDR3 is given with its conserved first and last residue. A D gene is named only where the DNA matches it firmly. Size tells how often a clone was seen (once, few, many) or the class of an expanded clone, and some rows leave it out.

j_call d_call v_call clone_size cdr3_aa cdr3_nt
TRBJ2-5 TRBD2 TRBV12-3/TRBV12-4 NA CASTLAGGETQYF TGTGCCAGCACACTAGCGGGAGGGGAGACCCAGTACTTC
TRBJ1-1 NA TRBV18 NA CASSLTEEIGTEAFF TGTGCCAGCTCACTAACGGAGGAGATCGGCACTGAAGCTTTCTTT
TRBJ1-2 TRBD1 TRBV5-1 NA CASRRTGGYTF TGCGCCAGCAGGAGGACAGGCGGCTACACCTTC
TRBJ1-1 NA TRBV2 NA CASSLEGGLNTEAFF TGTGCCAGCAGCTTGGAGGGCGGTTTAAACACTGAAGCTTTCTTT
TRBJ1-2 TRBD1 TRBV3-1/TRBV3-2 NA CASSQAPQGAHGYTF TGTGCCAGCAGCCAAGCCCCCCAGGGGGCGCATGGCTACACCTTC
TRBJ2-1 NA TRBV7-8 NA CASSLPPDRYNEQFF TGTGCCAGCAGCCTGCCCCCCGACAGGTACAATGAGCAGTTCTTC
TRBJ2-5 NA TRBV15 NA CATSSSVLASYETQYF TGTGCCACCAGCAGCTCCGTCCTAGCGTCTTACGAGACCCAGTACTTC
TRBJ1-6 NA TRBV6-6 NA CASSLIGTANSPLHF TGTGCCAGCAGTTTGATAGGTACAGCTAATTCACCCCTCCACTTT
TRBJ1-1 NA TRBV3-1/TRBV3-2 few CASRAGTDTEAFF TGTGCCAGCAGGGCGGGGACGGACACTGAAGCTTTCTTT
TRBJ1-2 NA TRBV28 few CASSTYSRGLYYGYTF TGTGCCAGCAGCACATATAGTAGGGGTCTCTACTATGGCTACACCTTC
TRBJ1-3 NA TRBV28 NA CASSYTNTIYF TGTGCCAGCAGTTACACGAACACCATATATTTT
TRBJ2-1 NA TRBV6-6 NA CASQIASSSYNEQFF TGTGCCAGCCAAATAGCGAGTAGCTCCTACAATGAGCAGTTCTTC
TRBJ1-4 TRBD1 TRBV19 NA CASSSLPAGTGGVKLFF TGTGCCAGTAGTTCCTTACCCGCCGGGACAGGGGGCGTAAAACTGTTTTTT
TRBJ1-1 NA TRBV7-9 NA CASSPNLLNTEAFF TGTGCCAGCAGTCCAAATTTGTTGAACACTGAAGCTTTCTTT
TRBJ2-3 NA TRBV14 NA CASSQGPGDTQYF TGTGCCAGCAGCCAAGGACCGGGGGATACGCAGTATTTT
TRBJ1-1 TRBD1 TRBV15 NA CATSPGQGAPGAFF TGTGCCACCAGCCCGGGACAGGGGGCTCCGGGAGCTTTCTTT
TRBJ1-2 NA TRBV14 NA CASSPPGAPRLSYGYTF TGTGCCAGCAGCCCCCCGGGTGCCCCCCGTCTTTCCTATGGCTACACCTTC
TRBJ2-1 TRBD1 TRBV2 once CASSEQGAIYNEQFF TGTGCCAGCAGTGAACAGGGGGCTATCTACAATGAGCAGTTCTTC
TRBJ1-1 NA TRBV11-2 NA CASSLDRGGNTEAFF TGTGCCAGCAGCTTAGATCGGGGGGGGAACACTGAAGCTTTCTTT
TRBJ2-6 TRBD1 TRBV4-2 NA CASSQEGQGSVSGANVLTF TGTGCCAGCAGCCAAGAAGGACAGGGGTCTGTATCTGGGGCCAACGTCCTGACTTTC
TRBJ1-2 NA TRBV9 NA CASSVDRGGHYGYTF TGTGCCAGCAGCGTAGATCGGGGAGGTCACTATGGCTACACCTTC
TRBJ1-2 NA TRBV4-2 NA CASSGHLPPSYGYTF TGTGCCAGCAGCGGACACCTCCCGCCCTCCTATGGCTACACCTTC
TRBJ1-5 TRBD1 TRBV5-1 few CASSLGTGVNQPQHF TGCGCCAGCAGCTTGGGGACAGGGGTAAATCAGCCCCAGCATTTT
TRBJ2-5 TRBD2 TRBV19 NA CASSLGLAGPGETQYF TGTGCCAGTAGTTTGGGACTAGCGGGGCCGGGAGAGACCCAGTACTTC
TRBJ1-2 NA TRBV14 once CASSQGRQGLSYTF TGTGCCAGCAGCCAAGGGCGGCAGGGGCTTAGCTACACCTTC
TRBJ1-1 TRBD1 TRBV3-1/TRBV3-2 NA CASSPDRDYGYTEAFF TGTGCCAGCAGCCCGGACAGGGATTATGGTTACACTGAAGCTTTCTTT
TRBJ1-2 NA TRBV10-1 NA CASSVTGSYGYTF TGCGCCAGCAGTGTGACAGGTTCCTATGGCTACACCTTC
TRBJ2-1 NA TRBV6-2/TRBV6-3 NA CASSGPQGLVVNEQFF TGTGCCAGCAGTGGGCCTCAGGGGCTGGTAGTGAATGAGCAGTTCTTC
TRBJ1-5 NA TRBV27 NA CASSRQGNQPQHF TGTGCCAGCAGTCGACAGGGCAATCAGCCCCAGCATTTT
TRBJ1-1 NA TRBV6-5 few CASSQEGTNTEAFF TGTGCCAGCAGCCAGGAGGGGACGAACACTGAAGCTTTCTTT
TRBJ2-2 NA TRBV12-3/TRBV12-4 NA CASSFLGELFF TGTGCCAGCAGTTTCCTGGGGGAGCTGTTTTTT
TRBJ2-3 NA TRBV4-1 NA CASSQRATDTQYF TGCGCCAGCAGCCAGAGAGCGACAGATACGCAGTATTTT